This T cell receptor (beta chain) was documented in a study of persistence of HIV-infected CD4 T cells. On the study more broadly: The sample holds CD4+ T cells responsive to CMV or HIV-1 Gag.

This was the immunoSEQ version 4 assay in survey mode. Method: immunoSEQ multiplex PCR; TCRdb's copy keeps in-frame clones and lacks some. The data show tens of thousands of clones, with roughly 80% seen just once and about a sixth held by the top ten. Cells were stimulated with overlapping HIV-1 Gag 15-mer peptides. Sorted nonresponding memory CD4+ T cells were CD40L-negative, CD69-negative, CD45RO-high. Adults with HIV-1 started suppressive ART while chronically infected. A note on this clone: Its specificity is unknown.

V was trimmed by 2 bases and J by 3 bases, leaving 8 bases between them. This CDR3 is built from 13 residues. The V gene's germline CDR1 is SGHAT and CDR2 FQDESV (reference sequence). Study-wide points: Rare CMV-responding cells carrying HIV-1 proviruses were not analyzed separately for TCR.

The gene calls are TRBV11-1 and TRBJ2-7, with D hard to call. Sequencing was performed on CD4+ T cells sorted from PBMCs after approximately 20-hour stimulation, taken from a patient who received antiretroviral therapy. This sequence originates from an adult woman with HIV who was CMV-seropositive. The CDR3 region is CASSLYVGYEQYF. Written as DNA, the CDR3 is TGTGCCAGCAGCTTATATGTGGGCTACGAGCAGTACTTC. Based on the CDR3 plus reference TRBV11-1 and TRBJ2-7, the full variable domain is EAEVAQSPRYKITEKSQAVAFWCDPISGHATLYWYRQILGQGPELLVQFQDESVVDDSQLPKDRFSAERLKGVDSTLKIQPAELGDSAMYLCASSLYVGYEQYFGPGTRLTVT.